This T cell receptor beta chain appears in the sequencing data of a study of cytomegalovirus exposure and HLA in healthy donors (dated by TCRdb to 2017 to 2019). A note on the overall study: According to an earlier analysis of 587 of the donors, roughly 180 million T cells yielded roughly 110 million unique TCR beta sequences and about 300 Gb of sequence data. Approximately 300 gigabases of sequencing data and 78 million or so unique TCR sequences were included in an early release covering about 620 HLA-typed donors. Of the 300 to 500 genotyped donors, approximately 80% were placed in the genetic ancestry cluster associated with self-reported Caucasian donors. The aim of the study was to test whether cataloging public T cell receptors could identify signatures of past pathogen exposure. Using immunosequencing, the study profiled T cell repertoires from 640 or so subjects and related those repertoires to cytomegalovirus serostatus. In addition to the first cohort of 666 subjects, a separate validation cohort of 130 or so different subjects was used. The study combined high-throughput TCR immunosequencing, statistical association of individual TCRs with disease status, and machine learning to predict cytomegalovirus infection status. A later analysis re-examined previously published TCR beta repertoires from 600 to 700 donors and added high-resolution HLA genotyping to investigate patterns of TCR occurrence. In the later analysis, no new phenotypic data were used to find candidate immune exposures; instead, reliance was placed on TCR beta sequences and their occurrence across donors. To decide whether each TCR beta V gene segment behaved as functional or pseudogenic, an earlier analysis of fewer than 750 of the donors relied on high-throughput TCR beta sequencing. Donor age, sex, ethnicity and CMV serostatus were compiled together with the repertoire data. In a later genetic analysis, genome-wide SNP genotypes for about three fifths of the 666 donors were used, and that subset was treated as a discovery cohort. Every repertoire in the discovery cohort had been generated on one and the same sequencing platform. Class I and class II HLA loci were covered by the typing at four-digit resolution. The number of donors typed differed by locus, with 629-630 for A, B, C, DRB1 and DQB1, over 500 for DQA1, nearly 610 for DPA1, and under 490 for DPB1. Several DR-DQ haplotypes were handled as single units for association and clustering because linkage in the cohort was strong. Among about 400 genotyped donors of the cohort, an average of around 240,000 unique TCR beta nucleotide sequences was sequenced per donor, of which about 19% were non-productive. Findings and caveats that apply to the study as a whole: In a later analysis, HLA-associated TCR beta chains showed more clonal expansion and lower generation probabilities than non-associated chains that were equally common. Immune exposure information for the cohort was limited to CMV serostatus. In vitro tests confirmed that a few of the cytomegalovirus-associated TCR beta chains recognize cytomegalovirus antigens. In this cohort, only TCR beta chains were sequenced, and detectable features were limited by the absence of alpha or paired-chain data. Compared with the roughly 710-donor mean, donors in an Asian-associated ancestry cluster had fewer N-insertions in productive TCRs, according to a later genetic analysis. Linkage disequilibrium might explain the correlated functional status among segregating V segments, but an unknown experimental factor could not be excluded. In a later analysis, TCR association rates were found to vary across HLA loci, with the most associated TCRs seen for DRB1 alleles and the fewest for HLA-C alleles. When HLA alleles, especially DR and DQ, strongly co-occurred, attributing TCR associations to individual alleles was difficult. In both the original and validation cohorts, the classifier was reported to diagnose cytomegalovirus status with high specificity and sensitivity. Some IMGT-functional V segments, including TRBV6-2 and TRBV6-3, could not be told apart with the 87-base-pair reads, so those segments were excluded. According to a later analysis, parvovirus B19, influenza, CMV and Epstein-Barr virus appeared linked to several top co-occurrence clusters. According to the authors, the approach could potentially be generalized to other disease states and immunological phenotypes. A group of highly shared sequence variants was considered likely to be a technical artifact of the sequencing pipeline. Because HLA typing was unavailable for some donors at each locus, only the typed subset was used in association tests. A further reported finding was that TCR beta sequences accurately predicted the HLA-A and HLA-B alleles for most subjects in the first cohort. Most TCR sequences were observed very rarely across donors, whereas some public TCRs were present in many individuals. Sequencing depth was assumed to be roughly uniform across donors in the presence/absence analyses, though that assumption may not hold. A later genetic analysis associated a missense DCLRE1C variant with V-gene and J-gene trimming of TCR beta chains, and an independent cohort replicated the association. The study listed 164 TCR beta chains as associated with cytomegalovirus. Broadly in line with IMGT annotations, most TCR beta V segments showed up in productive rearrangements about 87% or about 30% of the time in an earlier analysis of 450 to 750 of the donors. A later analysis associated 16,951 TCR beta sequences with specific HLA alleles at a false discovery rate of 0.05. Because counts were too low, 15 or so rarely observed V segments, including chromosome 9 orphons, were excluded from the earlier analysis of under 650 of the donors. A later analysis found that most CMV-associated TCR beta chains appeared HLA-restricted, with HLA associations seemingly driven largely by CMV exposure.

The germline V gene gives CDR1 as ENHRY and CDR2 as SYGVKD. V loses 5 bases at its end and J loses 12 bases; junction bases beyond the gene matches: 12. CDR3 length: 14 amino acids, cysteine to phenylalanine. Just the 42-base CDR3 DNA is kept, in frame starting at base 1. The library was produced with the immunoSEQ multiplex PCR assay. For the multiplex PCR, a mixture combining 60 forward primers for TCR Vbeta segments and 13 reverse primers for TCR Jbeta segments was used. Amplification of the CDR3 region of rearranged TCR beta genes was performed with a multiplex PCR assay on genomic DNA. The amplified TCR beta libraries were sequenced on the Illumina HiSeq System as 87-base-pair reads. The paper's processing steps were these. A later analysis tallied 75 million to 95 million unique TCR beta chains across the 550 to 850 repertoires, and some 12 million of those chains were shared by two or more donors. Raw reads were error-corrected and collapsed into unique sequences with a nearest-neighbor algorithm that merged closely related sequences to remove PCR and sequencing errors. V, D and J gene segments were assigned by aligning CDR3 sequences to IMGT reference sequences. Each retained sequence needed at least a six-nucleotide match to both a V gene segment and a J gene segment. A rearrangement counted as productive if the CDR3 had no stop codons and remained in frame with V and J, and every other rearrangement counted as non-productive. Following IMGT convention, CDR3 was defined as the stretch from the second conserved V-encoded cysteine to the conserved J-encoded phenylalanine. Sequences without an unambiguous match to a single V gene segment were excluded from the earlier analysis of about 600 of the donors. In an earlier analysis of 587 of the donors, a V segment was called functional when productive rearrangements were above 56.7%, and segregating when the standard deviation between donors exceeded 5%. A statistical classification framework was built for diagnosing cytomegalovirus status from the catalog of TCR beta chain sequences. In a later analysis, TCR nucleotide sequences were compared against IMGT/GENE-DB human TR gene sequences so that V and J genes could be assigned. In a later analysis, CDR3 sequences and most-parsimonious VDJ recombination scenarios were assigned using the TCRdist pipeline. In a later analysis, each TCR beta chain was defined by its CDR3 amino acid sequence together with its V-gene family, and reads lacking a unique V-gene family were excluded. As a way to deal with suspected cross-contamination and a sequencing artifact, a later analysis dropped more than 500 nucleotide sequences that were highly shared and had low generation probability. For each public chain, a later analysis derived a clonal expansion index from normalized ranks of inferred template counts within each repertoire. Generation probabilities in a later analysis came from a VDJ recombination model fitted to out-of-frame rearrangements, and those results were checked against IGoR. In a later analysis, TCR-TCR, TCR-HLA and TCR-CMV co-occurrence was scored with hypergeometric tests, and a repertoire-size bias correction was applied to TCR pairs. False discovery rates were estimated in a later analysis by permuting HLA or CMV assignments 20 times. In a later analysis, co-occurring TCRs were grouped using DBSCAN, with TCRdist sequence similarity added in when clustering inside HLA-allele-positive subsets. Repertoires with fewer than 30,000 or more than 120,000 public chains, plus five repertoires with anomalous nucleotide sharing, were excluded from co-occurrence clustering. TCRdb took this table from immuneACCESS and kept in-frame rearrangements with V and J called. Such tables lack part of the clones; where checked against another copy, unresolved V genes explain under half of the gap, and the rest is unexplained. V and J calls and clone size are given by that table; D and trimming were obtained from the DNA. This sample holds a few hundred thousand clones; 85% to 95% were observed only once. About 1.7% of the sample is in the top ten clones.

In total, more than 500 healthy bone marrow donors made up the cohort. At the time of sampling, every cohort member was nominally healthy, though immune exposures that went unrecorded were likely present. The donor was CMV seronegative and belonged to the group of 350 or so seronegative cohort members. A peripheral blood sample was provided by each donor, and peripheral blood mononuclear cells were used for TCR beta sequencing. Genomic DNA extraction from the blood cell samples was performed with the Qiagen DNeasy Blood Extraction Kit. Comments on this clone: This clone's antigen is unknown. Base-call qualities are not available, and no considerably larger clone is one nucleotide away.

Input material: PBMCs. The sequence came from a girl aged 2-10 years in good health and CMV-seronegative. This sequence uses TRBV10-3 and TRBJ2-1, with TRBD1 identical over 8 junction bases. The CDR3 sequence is CAISPGQVGTWQFF. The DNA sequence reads TGTGCCATCAGTCCGGGACAGGTCGGTACGTGGCAGTTCTTC.